The 21 T cell receptor beta chains below come from one sample, sequenced in a study of CD8 T cells in ankylosing spondylitis. TCRdb independently ran MiXCR on the 5' RACE reads; one entry per CDR3 protein. The sample comprises 90,000 to 120,000 distinct CDR3 sequences, 24% of which are singletons, and 9% to 15% rests with the top ten. The sample consisted of synovial fluid, either unsorted or a sorted T cell fraction (not recorded which). These receptors all stem from a male donor with ankylosing spondylitis.

The chain is built from TRBV5-6 and TRBJ2-3, with unresolved D. V lost 0 bases, J lost 1 base, and 15 bases lay in between. The CDR3 covers 17 residues. The germline V gene encodes CDR1 SGHDT and CDR2 YYEEEE. This chain's CDR3 is CASSLGLVSVGTDTQYF. The CDR3 coding sequence is TGTGCCAGCAGCTTGGGTTTGGTGTCAGTAGGCACAGATACGCAGTATTTT.

This clonotype was recorded only once. The chain carries TRBV6-5 and TRBJ1-4, with 8 positions matching TRBD1. The ends lost 6 bases at V and 7 bases at J; junction bases unmatched: 1. CDR3 length equals 12 residues. Germline values: CDR1 MNHEY, CDR2 SVGAGI. CDR3 nucleotides: TGTGCCAGCAGAGGACAGGGTGAAAAACTGTTTTTT. It translates to CASRGQGEKLFF.

This clonotype was seen at least ten times. The V call is TRBV5-1, the J call TRBJ2-1; D is perhaps TRBD2 (6 bases). Trimming pared 4 bases from V and 6 bases from J, leaving 8 bases between. The CDR3 covers 12 residues. Germline V gene lookup returns CDR1 SGHRS and CDR2 YFSETQ. The CDR3 region is CASSRDFNEQFF. CDR3 bases: TGCGCCAGCAGCAGGGACTTCAATGAGCAGTTCTTC. Complete variable domain (other parts from reference TRBV5-1 and TRBJ2-1): KAGVTQTPRYLIKTRGQQVTLSCSPISGHRSVSWYQQTPGQGLQFLFEYFSETQRNKGNFPGRFSGRQFSNSRSEMNVSTLELGDSALYLCASSRDFNEQFFGPGTRLTVL.

This clonotype was seen only a few times. This chain uses TRBV20-1 with TRBJ2-5; D possibly corresponds to TRBD1 (6 bases). Germline CDR1 is DFQATT and CDR2 is SNEGSKA (reference sequence). The V and J ends lost 0 bases and 5 bases respectively, with 13 bases between them. This CDR3 has 14 residues. The chain's CDR3 is CSARDWGQGETQYF. CDR3 sequence (DNA): TGCAGTGCTAGAGATTGGGGGCAGGGGGAGACCCAGTACTTC.

This clonotype has a handful of counts. V usage is TRBV7-2 and J usage is TRBJ2-7; a possible D gene is TRBD2 (6 bases). Looked up from germline, CDR1 is SGHTA and CDR2 is FQGNSA. The CDR3 loop spans 14 amino acids. The V and J ends lost 1 base and 7 bases respectively, with 14 bases between them. The CDR3 spells CASSLEGTLGEQYV. In DNA form, the CDR3 reads TGTGCCAGCAGCTTAGAAGGGACTTTAGGGGAGCAGTACGTC.

This clonotype was detected only a few times. The rearrangement joins TRBV15 to TRBJ1-4; D is perhaps TRBD1 (6 bases). V was clipped by 2 bases and J by 8 bases, with 15 bases between them. There are 15 residues in the CDR3. Germline V lookup: CDR1 LNHNV, CDR2 YYDKDF (reference sequence). DNA for the CDR3: TGTGCCACCAGCAGAACTACTAACAGGGAAGAAAAACTGTTTTTT. Protein: CATSRTTNREEKLFF.

The chain employs TRBV5-1 and TRBJ2-7; D gene uncertain. CDR1 and CDR2 (germline): SGHRS, YFSETQ. With 4 bases removed from V and 2 bases from J, the gap between germline ends came to 25 bases. This CDR3 comprises 18 residues. The CDR3 bases are TGCGCCAGCAGCCCCGACCGTTTAGGGATCAAGTTAGCCTACGAGCAGTACTTC. Its translation is CASSPDRLGIKLAYEQYF.

This clonotype was counted at least ten times. The chain has TRBV5-1 and TRBJ1-1, with TRBD1 matching 8 bases. Per the germline V gene, CDR1 is SGHRS and CDR2 is YFSETQ. After removal of 4 bases from V and 1 base from J, the junction contained 3 bases not matched to a gene. The CDR3 totals 14 residues. CDR3 nucleotides: TGCGCCAGCAGCGTAACAGGGGGGAACACTGAAGCTTTCTTT. As protein: CASSVTGGNTEAFF.

This clonotype was found many times. This chain uses TRBV5-1 with TRBJ1-5, with 9 nucleotides matching TRBD1. Germline V gene lookup returns CDR1 SGHRS and CDR2 YFSETQ. Trimming at V came to 4 bases and at J to 5 bases, leaving 7 bases not matched to a gene. The CDR3 covers 15 residues. The CDR3 reads CASSPTGQGYQPQHF. The DNA of the CDR3 is TGCGCCAGCAGCCCGACAGGACAGGGGTATCAGCCCCAGCATTTT.

The chain joins TRBV24-1 to TRBJ2-1, with 12 bases matching TRBD1. The V segment lost 2 bases and the J segment 0 bases; nucleotides outside the gene matches: 13. The CDR3 contains 21 residues. From germline, CDR1 is KGHDR and CDR2 SFDVKD. DNA of the CDR3: TGTGCCACCAGTGATTCAAGACCGGGACAGGGGGCCTTAAGCTCCTACAATGAGCAGTTCTTC. Amino acids: CATSDSRPGQGALSSYNEQFF.

The chain joins TRBV29-1 to TRBJ1-5; D is unresolved. Looked up from germline, CDR1 is SQVTM and CDR2 is ANQGSEA. This CDR3 is built from 13 residues. V dropped 5 bases and J dropped 2 bases, with 10 bases sitting between them. CDR3 region: CSVRQDGNQPQHF. Here the CDR3 DNA reads TGCAGCGTTCGGCAGGATGGCAATCAGCCCCAGCATTTT.

The chain is built from TRBV2 and TRBJ2-4, with D tentatively TRBD1 (6 bases). Germline CDR1 reads SNHLY; CDR2 reads FYNNEI. The V end lost 4 bases, the J end lost 0 bases, and 13 bases lay between the germline ends. There are 16 residues in the CDR3. CDR3 region: CASSVPSTGAKNIQYF. CDR3 sequence (DNA): TGTGCCAGCAGTGTCCCCTCGACAGGAGCCAAAAACATTCAGTACTTC.

This chain connects TRBV5-1 to TRBJ1-3; D unresolved. The CDR3 runs to 15 residues. Germline assignment: CDR1 SGHRS and CDR2 YFSETQ. Trimming left V 0 bases short and J 0 bases short, with 7 bases between. The DNA for the CDR3 is TGCGCCAGCAGCTTGGCAGGAAGCTCTGGAAACACCATATATTTT. Its translation: CASSLAGSSGNTIYF.

There are a few counts of this clonotype. The chain is built from TRBV10-1 and TRBJ2-1; 8 bases agree with TRBD2. Germline V gene sequence: CDR1 WNHNN, CDR2 SYGVQD (reference sequence). Germline trimming cut 2 bases from V and 6 bases from J; bases unmatched to any gene: 3. The CDR3 spans 14 residues. The CDR3 loop is CASSERTSRNEQFF. CDR3 nucleotides: TGCGCCAGCAGTGAGAGGACTAGCCGCAATGAGCAGTTCTTC.

The genes are TRBV7-2 and TRBJ2-3, with D unresolved. Trimming pared 7 bases from V and 2 bases from J, leaving 13 bases between. From germline, CDR1 is SGHTA and CDR2 FQGNSA. The CDR3 is 14 amino acids. CDR3 DNA: TGTGCCAGCACCACTTATAGGGACACAGATACGCAGTATTTT. Protein: CASTTYRDTDTQYF.

This chain connects TRBV7-9 to TRBJ2-3; D is perhaps TRBD1 (5 bases). The CDR3 runs 14 residues. Germline CDR1 and CDR2: SEHNR and FQNEAQ (reference sequence). Trimming removed 1 base at V and 2 bases at J, with 7 bases between. The CDR3 bases are TGTGCCAGCAGCTTAGGACAGACCACAGATACGCAGTATTTT. It yields the protein CASSLGQTTDTQYF.

V and J are TRBV7-6 and TRBJ2-2; no firm D call. The germline V and J ends were trimmed by 1 base and 4 bases, with 4 bases remaining between them. CDR3 length: 13 residues. The germline CDR1 and CDR2 sequences are SGHVS and FNYEAQ. The CDR3: CASSLVPTGELFF. The CDR3 DNA reads TGTGCCAGCAGCTTAGTCCCCACCGGGGAGCTGTTTTTT.

This clonotype has at least ten counts. CDR3 in amino acids: CSARDGAGASRGYTF. CDR3 DNA sequence: TGCAGTGCTAGAGATGGGGCAGGGGCATCTCGTGGCTACACCTTC. The chain uses TRBV20-1 and TRBJ1-2; TRBD1 might be the D (6 bases). The ends were cut back, 0 bases at V and 7 bases at J, with 18 bases in the middle. Germline CDR1 and CDR2: DFQATT and SNEGSKA (reference sequence). The CDR3 sequence is 15 residues long.

This clonotype was recorded at least ten times. J is TRBJ2-3 and V is TRBV15; 14 bases line up with TRBD2. After removal of 3 bases from V and 5 bases from J, the junction contained 7 bases not matched to a gene. CDR3 length: 17 residues. Germline V gene sequence: CDR1 LNHNV, CDR2 YYDKDF (reference sequence). CDR3 sequence: CATSSGTSGSFKDTQYF. The CDR3, as DNA: TGTGCCACCAGCAGTGGGACTAGCGGGAGTTTTAAAGATACGCAGTATTTT. The whole variable domain, remainder taken from reference TRBV15 and TRBJ2-3, is DAMVIQNPRYQVTQFGKPVTLSCSQTLNHNVMYWYQQKSSQAPKLLFHYYDKDFNNEADTPDNFQSRRPNTSFCFLDIRSPGLGDTAMYLCATSSGTSGSFKDTQYFGPGTRLTVL.

This clonotype was observed many times. The rearrangement uses TRBV18 and TRBJ2-3; a weak D match, TRBD2 (6 bases). Germline CDR1 is KGHSH and CDR2 is LQKENI. CDR3 length: 14 residues. Deletions cut 4 bases from V and 0 bases from J, with 8 bases between. The CDR3 loop reads CASSLLASTDTQYF. Here the CDR3 DNA reads TGTGCCAGCTCACTACTAGCTAGCACAGATACGCAGTATTTT. The full variable domain, with the rest looked up from reference TRBV18 and TRBJ2-3, is NAGVMQNPRHLVRRRGQEARLRCSPMKGHSHVYWYRQLPEEGLKFMVYLQKENIIDESGMPKERFSAEFPKEGPSILRIQQVVRGDSAAYFCASSLLASTDTQYFGPGTRLTVL.

Note on this clonotype: This likely comes from a read error, as the CDR3 has no conserved phenylalanine or tryptophan at its end. The chain recombines TRBV5-6 with TRBJ2-7, with 7 nucleotides matching TRBD2. The CDR3 loop spans 17 amino acids. The V gene end was trimmed by 2 bases and the J gene end by 6 bases; junction bases not matched to a gene: 17. Germline V gives CDR1 SGHDT, CDR2 YYEEEE. The CDR3 region is CASSLIAGTIKASEQYY. CDR3 bases: TGTGCCAGCAGCTTAATAGCCGGGACTATAAAAGCTAGCGAGCAGTACTAC.